This is a list of T cell receptor beta chains from one sample in a study of spatial heterogeneity in lung cancer. Via MiXCR, TCRdb re-called the 5' RACE reads, giving one row per CDR3 protein. Of over 95,000 distinct CDR3 sequences listed, approximately 11% are singletons. The input for sequencing was PBMCs, taken at follow-up. These receptors came from a female donor with early-stage non-small cell lung cancer. Each CDR3 is given without its conserved first and last residue. The order of the fields is CDR3 length, V gene, J gene, D gene, CDR3 protein. A D gene is named only where the DNA matches it firmly.

>14|TRBV19|TRBJ2-3|TRBD1
ARSRKGALFWDTQY
>12|TRBV19|TRBJ2-6|-
ASTNTAGTNVLT
>15|TRBV5-6|TRBJ1-1|-
ASSSTGGGVGNTEAF
>13|TRBV6-2/TRBV6-3|TRBJ1-5|-
ASTGEGGPNQPQH
>15|TRBV7-2|TRBJ1-5|-
ASSSYTGQTPLPPQH
>14|TRBV7-9|TRBJ2-3|-
ASSFLGGRTTDTQY
>14|TRBV7-2|TRBJ1-2|-
ASSLEGGRANYGYT
>14|TRBV9|TRBJ1-1|-
ASSEGQGLANTEAF
>15|TRBV18|TRBJ2-2|-
ASSPRSVEHDTGELF
>12|TRBV7-9|TRBJ1-3|-
ASNSRDSGNTIY
>11|TRBV7-3|TRBJ1-1|-
ASSVGYFTEAF
>12|TRBV19|TRBJ2-4|-
ASSNPGDRNIQY
>11|TRBV7-3|TRBJ1-1|TRBD1
ASSSNRGSEAF
>12|TRBV3-1|TRBJ1-2|-
ASSPRDTNYGYT
>10|TRBV29-1|TRBJ1-1|-
SVVEGLGEAF
>14|TRBV11-3|TRBJ2-3|TRBD2
ASSPGLAGGPDTQY
>17|TRBV24-1|TRBJ2-1|-
ATSDSPSGQTNFYNEQF
>12|TRBV28|TRBJ2-5|-
ASSLYRGGKTQY
>12|TRBV14|TRBJ1-1|-
ASSQAGMNTEAF
>13|TRBV21-1|TRBJ2-1|-
AIPPGTSTYNEQF
>13|TRBV5-1|TRBJ1-3|-
ASSSTGIPGNTIY
>12|TRBV6-4|TRBJ2-2|TRBD1
ATSPSTGVGELF
>10|TRBV2|TRBJ1-1|-
ASRGLRIVAF
>12|TRBV6-5|TRBJ1-5|-
ASSYDGTAQPQH
>13|TRBV19|TRBJ2-7|-
ASSIVGGSSYEQY
>11|TRBV11-2|TRBJ2-1|-
ASSPVGYNEQF
>13|TRBV19|TRBJ1-1|-
ASRPNFWGDTEAF
>15|TRBV19|TRBJ2-3|-
ASSPSLAVRGTDTQY
>11|TRBV2|TRBJ2-3|-
ASSVETTDTQY
>9|TRBV29-1|TRBJ1-1|-
SARTTREAF
>11|TRBV10-3|TRBJ2-7|-
AISESVRPEQY